These 2 T cell receptor beta chains were sequenced from one sample in a study of cytomegalovirus exposure and HLA in healthy donors. The PCR used 60 Vbeta and 13 Jbeta primers. TCRdb's copy holds only in-frame clones and misses some; the assay was immunoSEQ multiplex PCR. The table shows tens of thousands of clones, with roughly 80% occurring only once. Sequencing input: PBMCs. The receptor source for this set is a man younger than 45 in good health and CMV-seropositive.

The chain has TRBV5-6 and TRBJ2-1; 9 bases line up with TRBD2. In germline, CDR1 is SGHDT, CDR2 YYEEEE. With 4 bases clipped from V and 0 bases from J, the junction kept 5 bases outside the gene matches. This CDR3 has 16 amino acids. As DNA, the CDR3 is TGTGCCAGCAGCCGACTAGCGGTTAGCTCCTACAATGAGCAGTTCTTC. Amino acids: CASSRLAVSSYNEQFF.

CDR3 nucleotides: TGTGCCAGCAGCTTGGGGCAGGGGCGGAATTCACCCCTCCACTTT. Protein product: CASSLGQGRNSPLHF. The rearrangement links TRBV5-4 to TRBJ1-6; weak D call: TRBD1 (6 bases). V was trimmed by 0 bases and J by 7 bases, leaving 11 bases between them. This CDR3 spans 15 amino acids. Germline CDR1 and CDR2: SGHNT and YYREEE (reference sequence).